This paragraph reports one TCR beta chain. The data were obtained in a study of blood T cell repertoires in COVID-19. About the study: Researchers got acute and convalescent COVID-19 samples from the United States, Italy and Spain. PBMCs, B-cell-depleted T cells, or T cells provided the cDNA or gDNA that made up the material.

As originally analysed: Reference gene primer amplification gave nucleated cell count estimates. This table comes from immunoSEQ multiplex PCR, and its TCRdb copy is limited to in-frame clones, with some not included. V and J calls and clone size follow that table, whereas D and trimming were derived from the DNA. The sample includes roughly 28,000 clones, roughly nine tenths of them seen just once. CDR3 length: 13 residues. Trimming removed 2 bases at V and 5 bases at J, with 6 bases between. Germline V gene data show CDR1 as SGHTA and CDR2 as FQGTGA. The rearrangement uses TRBV7-3 and TRBJ2-2; a weak D match, TRBD1 (5 bases). Material for sequencing was peripheral blood. The sequence was collected from a human donor with acute or convalescent COVID-19. The donor label of this sample is uncertain. CDR3 coding DNA: TGTGCCAGCAGCTTAGGGGCGACCGGGGAGCTGTTTTTT. The encoded protein is CASSLGATGELFF.